Described below is a single TCR beta chain sequence and its context. This sample stems from a study of blood T cell repertoires in COVID-19. Study details: Material from acute and convalescent COVID-19 was sourced from the United States, Italy and Spain. T cells, B-cell-depleted T cells, or PBMCs provided the cDNA or gDNA that served as material.

The germline CDR1 and CDR2 sequences are SNHLY and FYNNEI. The CDR3 length is 12 residues. V dropped 2 bases and J dropped 2 bases, with 4 bases sitting between them. In the original processing: Amplifying reference gene primers gave estimates of nucleated cell counts. Repertoires were generated with immunoSEQ multiplex PCR, while TCRdb's copy carries only in-frame clones and drops some. V, J and clone size are those of that table, while D and trimming were read from the DNA. The table has 90,000 to 120,000 clones, roughly 92% seen once; the top ten hold around 5.7%. This chain links TRBV2 with TRBJ2-7; D is uncertain. This clonotype was sampled from a man between 65 and 85 years old with acute or convalescent COVID-19. The source material was peripheral blood. The CDR3 DNA reads TGTGCCAGCAGTGAACTTCCCTACGAGCAGTACTTC. It is translated as CASSELPYEQYF.